The sequence of this TCR beta chain was determined in a study of blood T cell repertoires in COVID-19. About the study: Samples came from the United States, Italy and Spain, spanning acute and convalescent COVID-19. Sources were T cells, B-cell-depleted T cells, or PBMCs; the material itself was cDNA or gDNA.

Authors' processing steps: Estimation of nucleated cell counts relied on the amplification of reference gene primers. Assay used: immunoSEQ multiplex PCR; TCRdb lists only in-frame clones, some missing. That table is the source of V, J and clone size, and D and trimming were worked out from the DNA. The data show some 74,000 clones, around 80% seen once. V gave up 3 bases and J gave up 1 base; unmatched junction bases: 12. The CDR3 runs 18 residues. Germline loops: CDR1 MNHEY, CDR2 SMNVEV (reference sequence). This chain uses TRBV27 with TRBJ1-5; the match to TRBD1 covers 7 bases. This receptor was obtained from a human donor in a cohort sampled during active COVID-19. The sample consisted of peripheral blood. DNA for the CDR3: TGTGCCAGCAGTTTTTGCAGGGGGTTTGTTATCAGCAATCAGCCCCAGCATTTT. It is translated as CASSFCRGFVISNQPQHF.